This TCR beta chain derives from a study of blood T cell repertoires in COVID-19. About the study: Researchers got acute and convalescent COVID-19 samples from the United States, Italy and Spain. Sample material is recorded as cDNA or gDNA derived from T cells, B-cell-depleted T cells, or PBMCs.

As originally analysed: Reference gene primer amplification gave nucleated cell count estimates. Here immunoSEQ multiplex PCR was the method, and the copy in TCRdb shows in-frame clones only, minus some. V and J calls and clone size follow that table, whereas D and trimming were derived from the DNA. Seen here are about 200,000 clones, just over 85% observed once, and the top ten hold 4.4%. Trimming at V came to 8 bases and at J to 9 bases, leaving 12 bases not matched to a gene. CDR3 length: 14 amino acids. Germline CDR1 is MNHEY and CDR2 is SMNVEV (reference sequence). The sequence derives from a man aged 50 to 60 with acute or convalescent COVID-19. This sequence joins TRBV27 and TRBJ2-1; 8 bases fit TRBD1. The specimen was peripheral blood. Here the CDR3 reads CASWIRQGPSEQFF. DNA of the CDR3: TGTGCCAGCTGGATCCGACAGGGGCCGAGTGAGCAGTTCTTC.